The rows below give T cell receptor beta chains drawn from one sample of a study of control samples from healthy donors and cancer patients. Some clones are missing from TCRdb's copy, which holds only in-frame ones; the method was immunoSEQ multiplex PCR. The table has tens of thousands of clones, 80% to 95% seen once; the top ten hold roughly 1.3%. The sequenced material came from PBMCs. The receptor source for this set is a woman in her thirties or forties with lung cancer. CDR3s include the opening cysteine and the closing phenylalanine or tryptophan. D genes are given only for firm matches.

D,J,V,CDR3,DNA
TRBD2,TRBJ2-7,TRBV12-5,CASGLKRGGGDEQYF,TGTGCTAGTGGACTAAAACGGGGGGGCGGCGACGAGCAGTACTTC
TRBD1,TRBJ1-1,TRBV5-1,CASSLPGQLNTEAFF,TGCGCCAGCAGCTTGCCGGGACAGTTGAACACTGAAGCTTTCTTT
TRBD1,TRBJ2-7,TRBV6-6,CASLRRGQGKAYEQYF,TGTGCCAGCCTCAGGAGGGGACAGGGGAAAGCCTACGAGCAGTACTTC
TRBD1,TRBJ1-5,TRBV28,CASSLGTGDYQPQHF,TGTGCCAGCAGTTTAGGGACAGGGGATTATCAGCCCCAGCATTTT
-,TRBJ1-1,TRBV30,CAWSVRGPTEAFF,TGTGCCTGGAGTGTAAGGGGCCCTACTGAAGCTTTCTTT
-,TRBJ1-4,TRBV3-1/TRBV3-2,CASSLRGAGEKLFF,TGTGCCAGCAGCCTTCGGGGCGCCGGGGAAAAACTGTTTTTT
-,TRBJ1-6,TRBV3-1/TRBV3-2,CASSQGGVRNSPLHF,TGTGCCAGCAGCCAAGGGGGGGTGAGAAATTCACCCCTCCACTTT
TRBD1,TRBJ2-5,TRBV3-1/TRBV3-2,CASSQEIRQGAWETQYF,TGTGCCAGCAGCCAAGAGATAAGACAGGGGGCATGGGAGACCCAGTACTTC
TRBD1,TRBJ2-5,TRBV7-6,CASSLALQGHSETQYF,TGTGCCAGCAGCTTAGCGCTACAGGGGCACTCAGAGACCCAGTACTTC
-,TRBJ2-7,TRBV12-5,CASGFLGGSRSYEQYF,TGTGCTAGTGGTTTCCTTGGGGGAAGTAGGTCCTACGAGCAGTACTTC